The sequence of this TCR beta chain was determined in a study of OX40 agonist ivuxolimab in advanced cancers. In the study overall: The costimulatory receptor OX40 (CD134) was targeted by ivuxolimab, a fully human IgG2 agonistic monoclonal antibody. Patients were allowed to have had prior anti-PD-1, anti-PD-L1 or anti-CTLA-4 therapy, and around 43% of the dose-escalation patients had been treated with checkpoint inhibitors. In the dose-escalation cohort, around four fifths of patients were male, and the mean age was roughly 60 years, with a range of roughly 20 to 80. The purpose of peripheral TCRbeta sequencing was to test whether ivuxolimab changed TCR sequence diversity and led to clonal T-cell expansion. The paper reports the monotherapy dose-escalation portion (N = 52 patients) of the phase I ivuxolimab trial. Intravenous ivuxolimab was administered to patients every 2 weeks at six dose levels: 0.01, 0.1, 0.3, 1.5, 3 and 10 mg/kg. Partial responses occurred in three dose-escalation patients, of whom one had hepatocellular carcinoma and two had cutaneous melanoma. Of the 50 to 55 dose-escalation patients, hepatocellular carcinoma was present in approximately 20, melanoma in approximately 15, renal cell carcinoma in 9 and head and neck cancer in 9.

Genomic DNA was extracted from sorted cells for sequencing of the TCRbeta CDR3 region. The immunoSEQ Assay was used to sequence the TCRbeta CDR3 regions. TCRdb took this table from immuneACCESS and kept in-frame rearrangements with V and J called. Such tables lack part of the clones; where checked against another copy, unresolved V genes explain under half of the gap, and the rest is unexplained. This sample comprises tens of thousands of clones, 80% to 90% of them detected only once. The ten largest clones take up about 12% of the sample. The trial excluded patients who had a history of autoimmune disease or were on systemic immunosuppression. In every dose cohort, peripheral blood was drawn for TCR sequencing at baseline, cycle 4 day 1, and cycle 7 day 1. Samples came from an open-label, multicenter, first-in-human phase I dose-escalation trial of ivuxolimab. Adults with locally advanced or metastatic melanoma, renal cell, hepatocellular, or head and neck squamous cell carcinoma were enrolled in the trial. Before TCR sequencing, CD4+ T cells and CD8+ T cells were sorted from peripheral blood as separate populations.

The germline V gene (reference sequence) supplies CDR1 SGHNT and CDR2 YYREEE. The CDR3, from cysteine to phenylalanine, totals 12 residues. The retained sequence is limited to the CDR3, 36 bases, with the frame set at the first base. The V end loses 1 base and the J end loses 5 bases, and a stretch of 3 bases separates them. Findings and caveats that apply to the study as a whole: Which antigens the clonally expanded peripheral T cells were specific for was not determined. In the 0.1-3.0 mg/kg groups, partial responders had among the lowest normalized peripheral clonal expansion, particularly in CD8+ T cells. Low levels of normalized T-cell clonal expansion were also seen in some patients who did not respond. After ivuxolimab, CD8+ T cells had more expanded clones than CD4+ T cells on average. At doses from 0.1 to 3.0 mg/kg, clonal expansion was seen in both CD4+ and CD8+ blood T cells between baseline and week 6.

This clone was seen a single time. Its antigen specificity is not known. There are no base qualities to consult, and no much larger clone falls within one base. The chain joins TRBV5-4 to TRBJ2-2; the D gene is not confidently resolved. Here the sequenced sample was CD4+ or CD8+ T cells sorted from blood, taken in a trial of the OX40 agonist ivuxolimab. This clonotype was sampled from an adult with an advanced solid tumor such as melanoma, head and neck, liver or kidney cancer. The nucleotide sequence is given as TGTGCCAGCAGCTTGCAGACCGGGGAGCTGTTTTTT. It is translated as CASSLQTGELFF.